A selection of T cell receptor beta chains follows, all from one sample in a study of tumor-infiltrating lymphocytes in glioblastoma multiforme. MiXCR was run by TCRdb on the multiplex PCR reads, yielding one entry per CDR3 protein. The sample records approximately 30,000 distinct CDR3 sequences, 61% being singletons. The material sequenced was brain tumor tissue. These TCRs come from a male donor with glioblastoma. CDR3s include the opening cysteine and the closing phenylalanine or tryptophan. The order of the fields is V gene, CDR3 length, clone size, J gene, D gene, CDR3 protein, CDR3 DNA. A D gene is named only where the DNA matches it firmly. Expanded clones are given a class, and other clones once, few, many or no size at all.

v_gene: TRBV6-2/TRBV6-3
len: 22
abundance: many
j_gene: TRBJ2-1
d_gene: TRBD2
CDR3aa: CASSYPGTSFGTELSSYNEQFF
CDR3nt: TGTGCCAGCAGTTACCCGGGGACTAGCTTCGGAACCGAACTAAGCTCCTACAATGAGCAGTTCTTC

v_gene: TRBV19
len: 14
abundance: .
j_gene: TRBJ1-5
d_gene: .
CDR3aa: CASGPWGVGQPQHF
CDR3nt: TGTGCCAGTGGCCCGTGGGGAGTAGGTCAGCCCCAGCATTTT

v_gene: TRBV20-1
len: 15
abundance: .
j_gene: TRBJ2-7
d_gene: .
CDR3aa: CCASVGAANSYEQYF
CDR3nt: TGCTGTGCTTCTGTGGGGGCGGCTAATTCCTACGAGCAGTACTTC

v_gene: TRBV12-3/TRBV12-4
len: 14
abundance: .
j_gene: TRBJ2-1
d_gene: .
CDR3aa: CASSFSQRNNEQFF
CDR3nt: TGTGCCAGCAGTTTTAGCCAGCGCAACAATGAGCAGTTCTTC

v_gene: TRBV6-2/TRBV6-3
len: 17
abundance: once
j_gene: TRBJ2-3
d_gene: TRBD2
CDR3aa: CTSCRQGLAGGTDTKYF
CDR3nt: TGTACCAGCTGCCGACAGGGACTAGCGGGAGGCACAGATACGAAGTATTTT

v_gene: TRBV29-1
len: 14
abundance: .
j_gene: TRBJ1-1
d_gene: TRBD1
CDR3aa: CSVERGTGDTEAFF
CDR3nt: TGCAGCGTTGAAAGAGGGACAGGGGACACTGAAGCTTTCTTT

v_gene: TRBV14
len: 15
abundance: many
j_gene: TRBJ2-2
d_gene: .
CDR3aa: CASSQDEGPTGELFF
CDR3nt: TGTGCCAGCAGCCAAGATGAAGGCCCGACCGGGGAGCTGTTTTTT

v_gene: TRBV7-9
len: 14
abundance: once
j_gene: TRBJ1-1
d_gene: .
CDR3aa: CASSLWREKSEAFF
CDR3nt: TGTGCCAGTAGCTTATGGAGGGAAAAGTCTGAAGCTTTCTTT

v_gene: TRBV7-8
len: 14
abundance: .
j_gene: TRBJ2-7
d_gene: .
CDR3aa: CASSRGLEVYKQYF
CDR3nt: TGTGCCAGCAGCCGAGGACTGGAGGTCTATAAGCAGTACTTC

v_gene: TRBV6-1
len: 14
abundance: many
j_gene: TRBJ1-2
d_gene: .
CDR3aa: CASSEVRRSDGYTF
CDR3nt: TGTGCCAGCAGTGAAGTTCGGCGGTCAGATGGCTACACCTTC

v_gene: TRBV28
len: 12
abundance: .
j_gene: TRBJ2-5
d_gene: .
CDR3aa: CASSQGQETQYF
CDR3nt: TGTGCCAGCAGCCAGGGGCAAGAGACCCAGTACTTC

v_gene: TRBV20-1
len: 15
abundance: .
j_gene: TRBJ2-1
d_gene: TRBD2
CDR3aa: CSATDSAGAGNEQFF
CDR3nt: TGCAGTGCGACTGACTCGGCGGGAGCGGGGAATGAGCAGTTCTTC

v_gene: TRBV7-9
len: 13
abundance: .
j_gene: TRBJ2-3
d_gene: .
CDR3aa: CASSRDWTDTQYF
CDR3nt: TGTGCCAGCAGCCGAGACTGGACAGATACGCAGTATTTT

v_gene: TRBV12-3/TRBV12-4
len: 15
abundance: many
j_gene: TRBJ2-5
d_gene: .
CDR3aa: CASSIVQGGRETQYF
CDR3nt: TGTGCCAGCAGTATCGTACAGGGAGGCCGAGAGACCCAGTACTTC

v_gene: TRBV20-1
len: 16
abundance: .
j_gene: TRBJ2-3
d_gene: TRBD2
CDR3aa: CSASSGRISGTDTQYF
CDR3nt: TGCAGTGCTAGCTCCGGGAGGATTTCGGGCACAGATACGCAGTATTTT

v_gene: TRBV6-6
len: 12
abundance: .
j_gene: TRBJ1-4
d_gene: .
CDR3aa: CATSPEGGKLFF
CDR3nt: TGTGCCACCAGTCCTGAGGGGGGAAAACTGTTTTTT

v_gene: TRBV12-3/TRBV12-4
len: 14
abundance: many
j_gene: TRBJ1-1
d_gene: .
CDR3aa: CASSLSWQNTEAFF
CDR3nt: TGTGCCAGCAGTTTATCGTGGCAAAACACTGAAGCTTTCTTT

v_gene: TRBV5-1
len: 14
abundance: many
j_gene: TRBJ1-6
d_gene: .
CDR3aa: CASSSTYADSPLHF
CDR3nt: TGCGCCAGCAGCTCGACTTATGCGGATTCACCCCTCCACTTT

v_gene: TRBV30
len: 13
abundance: many
j_gene: TRBJ2-7
d_gene: TRBD1
CDR3aa: CACTLDRMGEQYF
CDR3nt: TGTGCCTGCACCTTGGACAGGATGGGCGAGCAGTACTTC

v_gene: TRBV30
len: 17
abundance: few
j_gene: TRBJ2-6
d_gene: TRBD1
CDR3aa: CAWNPGQGYSGANVLTF
CDR3nt: TGTGCCTGGAACCCGGGACAGGGTTATTCTGGGGCCAACGTCCTGACTTTC

v_gene: TRBV4-1
len: 16
abundance: .
j_gene: TRBJ2-7
d_gene: TRBD1
CDR3aa: CASSQPAGTGTYEQYF
CDR3nt: TGCGCCAGCAGCCAACCTGCCGGGACAGGTACCTACGAGCAGTACTTC

v_gene: TRBV11-2
len: 12
abundance: .
j_gene: TRBJ2-1
d_gene: .
CDR3aa: CASLDRGNEQFF
CDR3nt: TGTGCCAGCTTAGATAGGGGGAATGAGCAGTTCTTC

v_gene: TRBV20-1
len: 15
abundance: many
j_gene: TRBJ1-5
d_gene: .
CDR3aa: CSATGHSISNQPQHF
CDR3nt: TGCAGTGCTACAGGACACAGTATTAGCAATCAGCCCCAGCATTTT

v_gene: TRBV12-3/TRBV12-4
len: 15
abundance: medium-sized
j_gene: TRBJ2-5
d_gene: TRBD1
CDR3aa: CASSGPTGEVETQYF
CDR3nt: TGTGCCAGCAGTGGCCCGACAGGGGAGGTAGAGACCCAGTACTTC

v_gene: TRBV10-3
len: 17
abundance: .
j_gene: TRBJ2-6
d_gene: TRBD1
CDR3aa: CATFPGTGNSGANVLTF
CDR3nt: TGTGCCACTTTTCCCGGGACAGGGAATTCTGGGGCCAACGTCCTGACTTTC

v_gene: TRBV30
len: 13
abundance: many
j_gene: TRBJ1-2
d_gene: TRBD1
CDR3aa: CASHRGPNYGYTF
CDR3nt: TGTGCCTCCCACAGGGGACCAAACTATGGCTACACCTTC

v_gene: TRBV14
len: 12
abundance: .
j_gene: TRBJ2-7
d_gene: .
CDR3aa: CASSQCGFEQYF
CDR3nt: TGTGCCAGCAGTCAATGTGGATTCGAGCAGTACTTC

v_gene: TRBV20-1
len: 15
abundance: many
j_gene: TRBJ2-1
d_gene: .
CDR3aa: CSADRDEGVQGEQFF
CDR3nt: TGCAGTGCTGATAGGGATGAGGGGGTACAGGGTGAGCAGTTCTTC

v_gene: TRBV29-1
len: 13
abundance: .
j_gene: TRBJ1-6
d_gene: TRBD1
CDR3aa: CSVARDREPSLHF
CDR3nt: TGTAGCGTTGCCAGGGACAGAGAACCATCCCTCCACTTT

v_gene: TRBV11-2
len: 13
abundance: .
j_gene: TRBJ1-1
d_gene: .
CDR3aa: CASSPQMNTEAFF
CDR3nt: TGTGCCAGCAGCCCACAGATGAACACTGAAGCTTTCTTT

v_gene: TRBV20-1
len: 12
abundance: few
j_gene: TRBJ2-1
d_gene: .
CDR3aa: CSAVRELDELFF
CDR3nt: TGCAGCGCCGTCCGGGAGTTAGATGAGCTGTTCTTC

v_gene: TRBV20-1
len: 12
abundance: .
j_gene: TRBJ2-1
d_gene: TRBD1
CDR3aa: CSAITGGNEQFF
CDR3nt: TGCAGTGCTATCACAGGGGGCAATGAGCAGTTCTTC

v_gene: TRBV6-4
len: 13
abundance: many
j_gene: TRBJ2-1
d_gene: .
CDR3aa: CASSDVPRDEQFF
CDR3nt: TGTGCCAGCAGTGACGTCCCAAGGGATGAGCAGTTCTTC

v_gene: TRBV20-1
len: 15
abundance: once
j_gene: TRBJ2-7
d_gene: TRBD2
CDR3aa: CSARGLVGGLCEQYF
CDR3nt: TGCAGTGCTAGAGGGCTAGTGGGAGGGTTGTGCGAGCAGTACTTC

v_gene: TRBV6-2/TRBV6-3
len: 14
abundance: .
j_gene: TRBJ1-3
d_gene: TRBD1
CDR3aa: CAGNRTGPGNTIYF
CDR3nt: TGTGCCGGCAATCGGACAGGGCCTGGAAACACCATATATTTC

v_gene: TRBV5-4
len: 14
abundance: many
j_gene: TRBJ2-3
d_gene: .
CDR3aa: CASSARRGTDTQYF
CDR3nt: TGTGCCAGCAGCGCACGGCGGGGTACAGATACGCAGTATTTT

v_gene: TRBV7-2
len: 11
abundance: .
j_gene: TRBJ2-1
d_gene: .
CDR3aa: CASSLVTGKFF
CDR3nt: TGTGCCAGCAGCTTAGTGACAGGCAAGTTCTTC

v_gene: TRBV12-3/TRBV12-4
len: 16
abundance: .
j_gene: TRBJ2-7
d_gene: .
CDR3aa: CASSPPPDQSSYEQYF
CDR3nt: TGTGCCAGCAGCCCCCCCCCGGACCAGAGCTCCTACGAGCAGTACTTC

v_gene: TRBV4-2
len: 16
abundance: few
j_gene: TRBJ2-1
d_gene: TRBD2
CDR3aa: CASSQDFWQAGVSQFF
CDR3nt: TGTGCCAGCAGCCAAGACTTCTGGCAAGCGGGAGTCAGTCAGTTCTTC

v_gene: TRBV7-9
len: 19
abundance: many
j_gene: TRBJ2-1
d_gene: TRBD2
CDR3aa: CASSPLASGKGETYNEQFF
CDR3nt: TGTGCCAGCAGCCCCCTGGCTAGCGGGAAGGGCGAGACCTACAATGAGCAGTTCTTC

v_gene: TRBV7-9
len: 13
abundance: few
j_gene: TRBJ1-3
d_gene: .
CDR3aa: CASSSRVGNTIYF
CDR3nt: TGTGCCAGCTCGAGCCGGGTGGGAAACACCATATATTTT

v_gene: TRBV5-7
len: 20
abundance: many
j_gene: TRBJ2-6
d_gene: TRBD2
CDR3aa: CASSPPQLAGVPSGANVLTF
CDR3nt: TGTGCCAGCAGCCCACCCCAACTAGCGGGAGTCCCCTCTGGGGCCAACGTCCTGACTTTC

v_gene: TRBV18
len: 14
abundance: few
j_gene: TRBJ2-3
d_gene: .
CDR3aa: CASSPQGKEDTQYF
CDR3nt: TGTGCCAGCTCACCCCAGGGTAAGGAAGATACGCAGTATTTT

v_gene: TRBV6-2/TRBV6-3
len: 16
abundance: many
j_gene: TRBJ2-3
d_gene: .
CDR3aa: CASSYGGEGRGDTQYF
CDR3nt: TGTGCCAGCAGTTACGGCGGCGAGGGCCGAGGAGATACGCAGTATTTT

v_gene: TRBV28
len: 15
abundance: once
j_gene: TRBJ2-7
d_gene: .
CDR3aa: CASSELMQAAGEQYF
CDR3nt: TGTGCCAGCAGTGAACTAATGCAGGCGGCGGGCGAGCAGTATTTC

v_gene: TRBV24-1
len: 12
abundance: many
j_gene: TRBJ2-3
d_gene: .
CDR3aa: CATSDTTDTQYF
CDR3nt: TGTGCCACCAGTGATACGACGGATACGCAGTATTTT

v_gene: TRBV20-1
len: 17
abundance: .
j_gene: TRBJ2-1
d_gene: .
CDR3aa: CSARGLGGVHRLGEQLF
CDR3nt: TGCAGTGCTAGAGGGCTAGGAGGAGTCCACCGACTTGGTGAGCAGCTCTTC

v_gene: TRBV12-3/TRBV12-4
len: 16
abundance: .
j_gene: TRBJ2-3
d_gene: .
CDR3aa: CASSFYGLPSTDTQYF
CDR3nt: TGTGCCAGCAGTTTTTACGGCCTACCTAGCACAGATACACAGTATTTT

v_gene: TRBV11-2
len: 20
abundance: medium-sized
j_gene: TRBJ2-6
d_gene: TRBD2
CDR3aa: CASSLLHGAGEGSGANVLTF
CDR3nt: TGTGCCAGCAGCCTTCTCCATGGAGCGGGAGAAGGGTCTGGGGCCAACGTCCTGACTTTC

v_gene: TRBV6-5
len: 14
abundance: many
j_gene: TRBJ1-4
d_gene: .
CDR3aa: CASRMGGGDEKLFF
CDR3nt: TGTGCCAGCAGAATGGGAGGGGGGGATGAAAAACTGTTTTTT